This TCR beta chain was identified during a study of T cells expressing NK-cell markers. The CDR3 is made up of 15 amino acids. The germline CDR1 and CDR2 sequences are MNHNS and SASEGT. TCRdb re-called the 5' RACE reads and shows each CDR3 protein once, DNA omitted. Listed are about 300,000 distinct CDR3 sequences; about 4% falls within the top ten. The rearrangement links TRBV6-1 to TRBJ2-1; there is no DNA to check the TCRdb D call of TRBD1. Sequences were obtained from blood T cells: a sorted CD56 or NKG2C T cell subset, CD4+ or CD8+ T cells, or bulk PBMC T cells (not recorded which). The clonotype originates from a woman aged 18 to 75 in good health. The CDR3 spells CASSLQGVINNEQFF.